Here is one T cell receptor beta chain with its context. The antigen this receptor binds is unknown. The sample holds no much larger clone one base away, and base qualities are not on file. Preparation of the library involved the immunoSEQ multiplex PCR assay. A mixture of 60 forward primers for TCR Vbeta segments and 13 reverse primers for TCR Jbeta segments was used in the multiplex PCR. A multiplex PCR assay on genomic DNA amplified the CDR3 region of rearranged TCR beta genes. Amplified TCR beta libraries were sequenced as 87-base-pair reads on the Illumina HiSeq System. The original methods were these. Across the 500 to 850 repertoires, a later analysis counted approximately 83 million unique TCR beta chains, roughly 11 million of which were shared by at least two donors. Raw reads were error-corrected and collapsed into unique sequences by a nearest-neighbor algorithm in which closely related sequences were merged to remove PCR and sequencing errors. V, D and J gene segments were assigned by aligning CDR3 sequences to IMGT reference sequences. For a sequence to be retained, at least a six-nucleotide match to both a V gene segment and a J gene segment was required. A rearrangement counted as productive if the CDR3 had no stop codons and remained in frame with V and J, and every other rearrangement counted as non-productive. CDR3 was defined by IMGT convention, running from the second conserved V-encoded cysteine to the conserved J-encoded phenylalanine. The earlier analysis of about 500 of the donors excluded sequences that lacked an unambiguous match to a single V gene segment. In an earlier analysis of almost 600 of the donors, a V segment was called functional when productive rearrangements were above 56.7%, and segregating when the standard deviation between donors exceeded 5%. A statistical classification framework was built for diagnosing cytomegalovirus status from the catalog of TCR beta chain sequences. In a later analysis, TCR nucleotide sequences were compared against IMGT/GENE-DB human TR gene sequences so that V and J genes could be assigned. Using the TCRdist pipeline, a later analysis assigned CDR3 sequences along with most-parsimonious VDJ recombination scenarios. In a later analysis, each TCR beta chain was defined by its CDR3 amino acid sequence together with its V-gene family, and reads lacking a unique V-gene family were excluded. A later analysis removed several hundred highly shared, low-generation-probability nucleotide sequences to deal with suspected cross-contamination and a sequencing artifact. In a later analysis, a clonal expansion index for each public chain was calculated from normalized within-repertoire ranks of inferred template counts. A later analysis computed generation probabilities with a VDJ recombination model fitted to out-of-frame rearrangements, and checked the results against IGoR. Hypergeometric tests were used in a later analysis to score TCR-TCR, TCR-HLA and TCR-CMV co-occurrence, with a repertoire-size bias correction applied to the TCR pairs. False discovery rates were estimated in a later analysis by permuting HLA or CMV assignments 20 times. A later analysis grouped co-occurring TCRs with DBSCAN, adding TCRdist sequence similarity when clustering within HLA-allele-positive subsets. For co-occurrence clustering, repertoires with fewer than 30,000 or more than 120,000 public chains were excluded, along with about five repertoires with anomalous nucleotide sharing. TCRdb took over this immuneACCESS table, retaining in-frame rearrangements with V and J assigned. Such tables are incomplete; in checked studies, under half of the missing clones stem from an unresolved V gene, and the remainder is unexplained. V and J calls and clone size come straight from that table; D and trimming were deduced from the DNA. The sample yields about 150,000 clones; around 79% were counted once. The ten biggest clones cover under 3% of the sample.

The germline V gene sets CDR1 to MNHNS and CDR2 to SASEGT. The CDR3 covers 14 residues, taking in both the cysteine and the phenylalanine. Only CDR3 DNA is held: 42 bases, read in frame from base 1. The germline V and J ends show losses of 5 bases and 1 base respectively, and no gene match explains 3 bases of the junction. The cohort consisted of 666 healthy bone marrow donors. At the time of sampling, every cohort member was nominally healthy, though immune exposures that went unrecorded were likely present. The donor tested CMV seropositive, placing the donor among the approximately 290 seropositive members of the cohort. A peripheral blood sample was collected from each donor, and TCR beta sequencing was performed on peripheral blood mononuclear cells. Genomic DNA extraction from the blood cell samples was performed with the Qiagen DNeasy Blood Extraction Kit. The data belong to a study of cytomegalovirus exposure and HLA in healthy donors (TCRdb year 2017). Background on the whole study: An earlier analysis of approximately 600 of the donors reported more than 250 Gb of sequence data and 100 million to 140 million unique TCR beta sequences from some 180 million T cells. Roughly 5 DR-DQ haplotypes were handled as single units for association and clustering because linkage in the cohort was strong. HLA typing included class I and class II loci at four-digit resolution. In a later genetic analysis, genome-wide SNP genotypes for about three fifths of the 666 donors were used, and that subset was treated as a discovery cohort. The genetic ancestry cluster associated with self-reported Caucasian donors included about 81% of the 300 to 450 genotyped donors. Typing coverage varied by locus: roughly 629-630 donors for A, B, C, DRB1 and DQB1; 522 for DQA1; more than 600 for DPA1; roughly 470 for DPB1. An early release that covered about 600 HLA-typed donors contained about 290 gigabases of sequencing data and about 84 million unique TCR sequences. Rather than using new phenotypic data, the later analysis identified candidate immune exposures from TCR beta sequences and from how often those sequences occurred across donors. Across roughly 420 genotyped donors of the cohort, an average of about 240,000 unique TCR beta nucleotide sequences per donor were sequenced, and roughly 20% of those sequences were non-productive. In a later analysis, previously published TCR beta repertoires from 500 to 750 donors were re-analyzed and high-resolution HLA genotyping was added so that TCR occurrence patterns could be studied. To predict cytomegalovirus infection status, the study combined high-throughput TCR immunosequencing, statistical association of individual TCRs with disease status, and machine learning. The study aimed to test whether signatures of past pathogen exposure could be identified by cataloging public T cell receptors. An earlier analysis of several hundred of the donors applied high-throughput TCR beta sequencing to assess whether each TCR beta V gene segment acted as functional or pseudogenic. The T cell repertoires of around 730 subjects were profiled by immunosequencing and related to cytomegalovirus serostatus. Donor age, sex, ethnicity and CMV serostatus were collected together with the repertoire data. Along with the roughly 700-subject first cohort, a separate validation cohort of approximately 110 different subjects was used. All discovery cohort repertoires had been generated on a single sequencing platform. Here is what the overall study found, with its caveats: A later analysis associated around 16,000 TCR beta sequences with specific HLA alleles at a false discovery rate of 0.05. Most CMV-associated TCR beta chains appeared to be HLA-restricted in a later analysis, and the HLA associations seemed to be driven largely by CMV exposure. According to a later genetic analysis, donors in an Asian-associated ancestry cluster had fewer N-insertions in productive TCRs than the approximately 670-donor mean. In this cohort, only TCR beta chains were sequenced, and detectable features were limited by the absence of alpha or paired-chain data. An earlier analysis of around 540 of the donors showed that most TCR beta V segments appeared in productive rearrangements either about 87% or about 30% of the time, which broadly matched IMGT annotations. Three of the identified cytomegalovirus-associated TCR beta chains were confirmed in vitro to be specific for cytomegalovirus antigens. Sequencing depth was assumed to be roughly uniform across donors in the presence/absence analyses, though that assumption may not hold. CMV serostatus was the only immune exposure information available for the cohort. A later analysis found that HLA-associated TCR beta chains were more clonally expanded and had lower generation probabilities than equally common non-associated chains. A total of fewer than 200 TCR beta chains were listed by the study as associated with cytomegalovirus. The earlier analysis of a few hundred of the donors excluded about 16 rarely observed V segments, including chromosome 9 orphons, because counts were too low. Correlated functional status among segregating V segments might reflect linkage disequilibrium, but an unknown experimental factor could not be ruled out. A later analysis reported that several top co-occurrence clusters appeared linked to parvovirus B19, influenza, CMV and Epstein-Barr virus. While some public TCRs were present in many individuals, most TCR sequences turned up only very rarely across donors. When HLA alleles, especially DR and DQ, strongly co-occurred, attributing TCR associations to individual alleles was difficult. HLA typing was unavailable for some donors at each locus, so association tests used only the typed subset. Because the 87-base-pair reads could not distinguish some IMGT-functional V segments, including TRBV6-2 and TRBV6-3, those segments were excluded. A further reported finding was that TCR beta sequences accurately predicted the HLA-A and HLA-B alleles for most subjects in the first cohort. A cluster of highly shared sequence variants was judged likely to be a technical artifact of the sequencing pipeline. V-gene and J-gene trimming of TCR beta chains was associated with a missense DCLRE1C variant in a later genetic analysis, and the association was replicated in an independent cohort. Cytomegalovirus status was reported to be diagnosed by the classifier with high specificity and sensitivity in both the original and validation cohorts. The authors suggested that the approach could potentially be extended to other disease states and immunological phenotypes. In a later analysis, the rate of TCR association differed among HLA loci, with DRB1 alleles having the most associated TCRs and HLA-C alleles having the fewest.

The chain was built from TRBV6-1 and TRBJ1-1, with 8 junctional bases fitting TRBD1. Source material: PBMCs. The sequence derives from a man aged 40-55 years in good health and CMV-seropositive. CDR3 sequence: CASSHDRGNTEAFF. The DNA is as follows: TGTGCCAGCAGTCACGACAGGGGGAACACTGAAGCTTTCTTT.